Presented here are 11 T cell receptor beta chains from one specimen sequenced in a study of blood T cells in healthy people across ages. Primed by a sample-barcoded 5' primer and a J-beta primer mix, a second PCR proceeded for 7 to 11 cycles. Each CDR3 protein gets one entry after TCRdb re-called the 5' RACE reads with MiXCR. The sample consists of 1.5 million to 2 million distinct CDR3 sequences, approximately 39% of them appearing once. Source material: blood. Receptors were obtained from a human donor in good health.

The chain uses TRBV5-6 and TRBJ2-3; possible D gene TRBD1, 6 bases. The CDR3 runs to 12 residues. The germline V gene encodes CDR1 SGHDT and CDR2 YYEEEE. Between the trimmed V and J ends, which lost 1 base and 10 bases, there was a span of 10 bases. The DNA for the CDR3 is TGTGCCAGCAGCTTGAACAGGGCGGCGCAGTATTTT. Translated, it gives CASSLNRAAQYF.

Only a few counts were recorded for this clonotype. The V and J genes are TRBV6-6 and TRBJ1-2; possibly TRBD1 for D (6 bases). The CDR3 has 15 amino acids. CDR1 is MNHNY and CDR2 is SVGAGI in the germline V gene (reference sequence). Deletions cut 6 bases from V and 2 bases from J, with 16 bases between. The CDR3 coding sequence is TGTGCCAGCAGGTCTCGTACTCAGGGGAACTATGGCTACACCTTC. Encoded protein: CASRSRTQGNYGYTF.

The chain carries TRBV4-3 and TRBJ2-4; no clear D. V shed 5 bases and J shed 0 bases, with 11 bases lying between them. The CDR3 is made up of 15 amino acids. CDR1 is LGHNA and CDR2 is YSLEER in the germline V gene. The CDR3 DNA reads TGCGCCAGCAGCGTAACAGCCCTAGCCAAAAACATTCAGTACTTC. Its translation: CASSVTALAKNIQYF.

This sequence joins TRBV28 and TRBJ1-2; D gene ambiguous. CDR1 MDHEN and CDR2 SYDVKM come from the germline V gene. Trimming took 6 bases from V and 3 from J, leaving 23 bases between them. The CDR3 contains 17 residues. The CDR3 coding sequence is TGTGCCAGCAGAACAGAGGGTGCGACAACCCTCTACTATGGCTACACCTTC. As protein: CASRTEGATTLYYGYTF.

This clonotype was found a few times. The DNA for the CDR3 is TGTGCCAGCAGTTTAGGGTCCGGGGCAGGAGAAACGACGCAGTATTTT. Amino acid sequence: CASSLGSGAGETTQYF. The rearrangement uses TRBV12-3 or TRBV12-4 and TRBJ2-3; D possibly matches TRBD1 or TRBD2 (5 bases each). Trimming took off 1 base at V and 9 bases at J, with 20 bases between the two ends. The CDR3 length is 16 residues.

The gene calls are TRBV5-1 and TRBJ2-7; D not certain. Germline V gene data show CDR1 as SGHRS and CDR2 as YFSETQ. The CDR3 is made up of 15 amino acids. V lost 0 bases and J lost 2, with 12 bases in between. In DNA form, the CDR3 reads TGCGCCAGCAGCTTGGTCCTCAGGAACCCCTACGAGCAGTACTTC. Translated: CASSLVLRNPYEQYF.

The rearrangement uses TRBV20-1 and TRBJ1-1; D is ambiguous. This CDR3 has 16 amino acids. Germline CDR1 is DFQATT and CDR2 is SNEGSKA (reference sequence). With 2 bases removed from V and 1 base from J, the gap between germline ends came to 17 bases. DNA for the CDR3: TGCAGTGCTAGACCCAGAGGGCAGTGGCCGAACACTGAAGCTTTCTTT. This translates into CSARPRGQWPNTEAFF.

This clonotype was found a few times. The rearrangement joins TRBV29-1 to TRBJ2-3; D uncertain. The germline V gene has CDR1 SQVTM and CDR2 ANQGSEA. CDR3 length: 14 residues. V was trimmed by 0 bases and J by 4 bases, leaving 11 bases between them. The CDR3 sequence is CSVEEGRVADTQYF. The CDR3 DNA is TGCAGCGTTGAAGAAGGGCGTGTGGCAGATACGCAGTATTTT.

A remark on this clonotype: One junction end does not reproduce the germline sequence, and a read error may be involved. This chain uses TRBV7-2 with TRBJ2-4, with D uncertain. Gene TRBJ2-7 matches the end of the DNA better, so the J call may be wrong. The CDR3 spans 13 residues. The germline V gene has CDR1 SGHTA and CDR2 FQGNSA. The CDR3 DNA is TGTGCCTGCAGCTTAGGGATCGCCTACGAGCAGTACTTC. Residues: CACSLGIAYEQYF.

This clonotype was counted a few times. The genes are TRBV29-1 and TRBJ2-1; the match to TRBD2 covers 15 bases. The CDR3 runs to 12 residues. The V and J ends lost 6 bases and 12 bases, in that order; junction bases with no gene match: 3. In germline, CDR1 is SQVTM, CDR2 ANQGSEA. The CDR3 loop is CSVGTSGGTQFF. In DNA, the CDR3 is TGCAGCGTGGGGACTAGCGGGGGGACGCAGTTCTTC.

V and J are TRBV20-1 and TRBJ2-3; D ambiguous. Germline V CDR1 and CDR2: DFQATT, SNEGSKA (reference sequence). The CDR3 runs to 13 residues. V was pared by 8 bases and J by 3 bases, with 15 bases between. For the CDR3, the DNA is TGCAGTACTCGAGCTGGGTGGACAGATACGCAGTATTTT. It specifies CSTRAGWTDTQYF.